The source of this T cell receptor (beta chain) is a study of T cell responses to AZD1222 COVID-19 vaccine. Findings of the study overall: The sample set comprised mostly white British donors with more females, and clonal diversity was possibly underestimated.

The method was immunoSEQ multiplex PCR; TCRdb's version includes in-frame clones alone and lacks a portion of them. This sample has around 80,000 clones, with over 75% found just once. The V segment lost 3 bases and the J segment 1 base; nucleotides outside the gene matches: 5. CDR3 length: 17 amino acids. The germline gives CDR1 KGHSH, CDR2 LQKENI. Comment on this clone: What it recognizes is unknown.

The starting material was peripheral blood, obtained on day 0 of AZD1222 vaccination. The receptor was derived from an adult in good health. V usage is TRBV18 and J usage is TRBJ1-3; 11 bases are a match to TRBD1. The CDR3 region has the DNA TGTGCCAGCTCACCGAGGACAGGGGGCGCGTCTGGAAACACCATATATTTT. Encoded protein: CASSPRTGGASGNTIYF.